This T cell receptor beta chain is drawn from a study of blood T cells in healthy people across ages. General study findings and limits: Estimated diversity across one million T cells was deemed an underestimate. More naive CD4+ cells and higher diversity marked long-lived donors relative to aged donors.

A second about 7 to 12 cycle PCR used barcoded and J-beta primers. MiXCR was run by TCRdb on the 5' RACE reads, yielding one entry per CDR3 protein. This sample has approximately 800,000 distinct CDR3 sequences, with around 68% found just once. V lost 5 bases to trimming and J lost 5 bases, with 13 bases between them. Looked up from germline, CDR1 is PRHDT and CDR2 is FYEKMQ (reference sequence). The CDR3 runs 14 residues. Points on this clonotype: What it recognizes is unknown.

Sequencing was done on a sample of blood. The source is a young man in good health. V usage is TRBV13 and J usage is TRBJ2-1; D might be TRBD2 (6 bases). The CDR3, as DNA: TGTGCCAGCAGCCCCCTGGGGACTCACAATGAGCAGTTCTTC. It yields the protein CASSPLGTHNEQFF.